The 21 T cell receptor beta chains in this list originate from one sample, sequenced in a study of blood T cells in healthy people across ages. A second PCR, run for about 7 to 12 cycles, used a sample-barcoded 5' primer plus a J-beta primer mix. TCRdb processed the 5' RACE reads anew with MiXCR; each CDR3 protein has one entry. The sample includes 1.5 million to 2 million distinct CDR3 sequences, 30% to 40% seen only once; the top ten take under 25%. Sequencing was carried out using blood. The receptors come from a human donor in good health.

The chain links TRBV3-1 to TRBJ1-1, with D possibly matching TRBD1 (5 bases). This CDR3 spans 12 amino acids. V was shortened by 0 bases and J by 13 bases, with 12 bases between the two germline ends. Per the germline V gene, CDR1 is LGHDT and CDR2 is YNNKEL (reference sequence). In DNA form, the CDR3 reads TGTGCCAGCAGCCAAGATCGACAGCGGGGTTTCTTT. Translating it yields CASSQDRQRGFF.

V is TRBV6-6 and J is TRBJ2-5; D possibly matches TRBD1 or TRBD2 (5 bases each). CDR3 length: 15 residues. V lost 7 bases and J lost 5, with 20 bases in between. CDR1 is MNHNY, CDR2 SVGAGI, per germline (reference sequence). The CDR3 region is CASISREDGAETQYF. DNA of the CDR3: TGTGCCAGCATCTCTCGGGAAGACGGGGCTGAGACCCAGTACTTC.

The chain has TRBV29-1 and TRBJ2-4, with D possibly being TRBD2 (7 bases). The last part of the DNA fits TRBJ2-7 better; the J call may be wrong. This CDR3 has 13 amino acids. Germline V lookup: CDR1 SQVTM, CDR2 ANQGSEA. The CDR3 sequence: CSADAGGLGEQYF. The CDR3, as DNA: TGCAGCGCGGATGCCGGGGGGCTAGGCGAGCAGTACTTC.

This rearrangement joins TRBV28 to TRBJ2-5; a weak D match, TRBD1 (5 bases). The CDR3 totals 15 residues. Germline assignment: CDR1 MDHEN and CDR2 SYDVKM. The V and J ends lost 10 bases and 7 bases respectively, with 25 bases between them. The CDR3 nucleotides read TGTGCCACCCGATCACAGGTTTCGACTGGTCGGACCCAGTACTTC. It specifies CATRSQVSTGRTQYF.

Comments on this clonotype: One end of the junction fails to match germline, which may point to a read error. The chain has TRBV9 and TRBJ1-4; weak D call: TRBD1 (5 bases). Germline CDR1 is SGDLS and CDR2 is YYNGEE. This CDR3 has 15 residues. CDR3 in amino acids: CASSQDKTAGEKLFF. As DNA, the CDR3 is TGCGCCAGCAGCCAAGACAAGACAGCTGGGGAAAAACTGTTTTTT.

The rearrangement links TRBV29-1 to TRBJ2-7, with TRBD1 identical over 7 bases. With V trimmed by 4 bases and J by 6 bases, 18 bases remained unmatched. The CDR3 totals 16 residues. In germline, CDR1 is SQVTM, CDR2 ANQGSEA. The CDR3 region has the DNA TGCAGCGTTGTCTTTAATCGGCAGGGGGTTGGAGGCGAGCAGTACTTC. The encoded protein is CSVVFNRQGVGGEQYF.

With regard to this clonotype: A junction boundary mismatches the germline segment, possibly from a read error. The chain couples TRBV12-3 or TRBV12-4 to TRBJ1-6, with a weak D call TRBD1 (5 bases). The CDR3 spans 15 residues. As DNA, the CDR3 is TGTGCCAGCAGTGTCGGGACTGCCCTTAATTCACCTCTCCACTTT. It yields the protein CASSVGTALNSPLHF.

The chain couples TRBV12-3 or TRBV12-4 to TRBJ1-5; possible D gene TRBD1, 6 bases. This CDR3 region has 16 residues. V was trimmed by 7 bases and J by 0 bases, leaving 16 bases between them. CDR3: CASTRGRGVSNQPQHF. For the CDR3, the DNA is TGTGCCAGCACCCGGGGCAGGGGAGTTAGCAATCAGCCCCAGCATTTT.

This chain joins TRBV5-1 and TRBJ2-6; 11 bases map to TRBD1. The length of the CDR3 is 20 residues. With V trimmed by 4 bases and J by 1 base, 13 bases remained unmatched. Germline lookup yields CDR1 SGHRS and CDR2 YFSETQ. CDR3 sequence (DNA): TGCGCCAGCAGCCTTTCGTCCCGGGACAGGGGGGAGTCTGGGGCCAACGTCCTGACTTTC. It specifies CASSLSSRDRGESGANVLTF.

The chain uses TRBV11-3 and TRBJ2-3; D is uncertain. The CDR3 loop spans 15 amino acids. Germline loops: CDR1 SGHNT, CDR2 YENEEA. Trimming removed 5 bases at V and 4 bases at J, with 16 bases between. The CDR3 region has the DNA TGTGCCAGCAGCGGAATGGCCATCTTCGCAGATACGCAGTATTTT. Protein: CASSGMAIFADTQYF.

The chain uses TRBV20-1 and TRBJ2-7, with 9 nucleotides matching TRBD1. This CDR3 contains 12 residues. CDR1 is DFQATT and CDR2 is SNEGSKA in the germline V gene (reference sequence). V shed 5 bases, J shed 2 bases, and the junction held 1 base outside the gene matches. The CDR3 is CSAHRGPYEQYF. Written as DNA, the CDR3 is TGCAGTGCTCACAGGGGGCCCTACGAGCAGTACTTC.

The chain carries TRBV7-2 and TRBJ2-3; 7 positions match TRBD1. The CDR3 runs 17 residues. From germline, CDR1 is SGHTA and CDR2 FQGNSA. V was clipped by 2 bases and J by 5 bases; unmatched bases: 13. The DNA for the CDR3 is TGTGCCAGCAGCTTACCGGTAGGGGGCCTTCAAGAAGATACGCAGTATTTT. This encodes CASSLPVGGLQEDTQYF.

The rearrangement links TRBV19 to TRBJ2-3; 12 bases agree with TRBD2. This CDR3 contains 17 residues. V lost 3 bases, J lost 4 bases, and 8 bases stayed unmatched. Germline V gene data show CDR1 as LNHDA and CDR2 as SQIVND (reference sequence). The CDR3 bases are TGTGCCAGTAGTATGAAGCTAGCGGGGGGGCCCCCAGATACGCAGTATTTT. Its translation: CASSMKLAGGPPDTQYF.

V usage is TRBV11-2 and J usage is TRBJ2-3; the match to TRBD2 covers 9 bases. The CDR3 totals 16 residues. Germline CDR1 and CDR2: SGHAT and FQNNGV. Unmatched junction bases numbered 7, after V lost 0 bases and J lost 6 bases. The CDR3 here is CASSLEPFSGGDTQYF. The DNA for the CDR3 is TGTGCCAGCAGCTTAGAACCCTTTAGCGGGGGCGATACGCAGTATTTT.

On this clonotype itself: This may be a read error: a much more frequent sequence differs by one nucleotide. The chain carries TRBV6-2 or TRBV6-3 and TRBJ1-1; unclear D gene. This CDR3 has 13 amino acids. V dropped 11 bases and J dropped 3 bases, with 16 bases sitting between them. The germline gives CDR1 MNHEY, CDR2 SVGEGT. For the CDR3, the DNA is TGTGCCGACCAACACCAACGGGACACTGAAGCTTTCTTT. This sequence encodes CADQHQRDTEAFF.

This clonotype came up a few times. The chain carries TRBV3-1 and TRBJ1-4; 12 nucleotides align to TRBD1. The CDR3 length is 15 residues. V shed 1 base, J shed 8 bases, and the junction held 2 bases outside the gene matches. Germline CDR1 LGHDT, CDR2 YNNKEL (reference sequence). The CDR3 loop reads CASSQVGTGGEKLFF. The CDR3 bases are TGTGCCAGCAGCCAAGTGGGGACAGGGGGCGAAAAACTGTTTTTT.

J is TRBJ2-5 and V is TRBV27, with D possibly being TRBD1 or TRBD2 (5 bases each). The CDR3 is made up of 21 amino acids. Germline V gives CDR1 MNHEY, CDR2 SMNVEV (reference sequence). V dropped 3 bases and J dropped 4 bases, with 33 bases sitting between them. Written as DNA, the CDR3 is TGTGCCAGCAGTTTGAGGATAGGAGGTCCTAACCGGGGCGCCGGTGGAGAGACCCAGTACTTC. It translates to CASSLRIGGPNRGAGGETQYF.

The V and J genes are TRBV20-1 and TRBJ2-7; possibly TRBD2 for D (5 bases). Germline CDR1 and CDR2: DFQATT and SNEGSKA (reference sequence). The CDR3 is 14 residues long. Trimming left V 0 bases short and J 0 bases short, with 9 bases between. CDR3 in DNA: TGCAGTGCTAGAGATACTCGGGGCTCCTACGAGCAGTACTTC. Its translation is CSARDTRGSYEQYF.

This clonotype was recorded only once. The CDR3 protein is CSPMEQGSATNEKLFF. The CDR3 DNA is TGCAGCCCAATGGAGCAGGGTAGCGCAACTAATGAAAAACTGTTTTTT. J is TRBJ1-4 and V is TRBV29-1; maybe TRBD1 (5 bases). With 8 bases removed from V and 0 bases from J, the gap between germline ends came to 19 bases. CDR1 is SQVTM and CDR2 is ANQGSEA in the germline V gene. This CDR3 comprises 16 residues.

The gene calls are TRBV27 and TRBJ1-2; 10 bases are a match to TRBD1. The V and J ends lost 9 bases and 10 bases, in that order; junction bases with no gene match: 14. The CDR3 has 14 residues. Germline lookup yields CDR1 MNHEY and CDR2 SMNVEV (reference sequence). This CDR3 is CASQPIETGGDYTF. In nucleotides, the CDR3 is TGTGCCAGTCAACCAATAGAGACAGGGGGCGACTACACCTTC.

J is TRBJ2-5 and V is TRBV20-1, with 10 bases fitting TRBD1. J lost 4 bases, V lost 3 bases, and 5 bases had no gene match. The germline CDR1 and CDR2 sequences are DFQATT and SNEGSKA (reference sequence). There are 14 residues in the CDR3. The CDR3 sequence: CSARRDRGLETQYF. The CDR3 bases are TGCAGTGCTAGGCGGGACAGGGGATTAGAGACCCAGTACTTC.